A selection of T cell receptor beta chains follows, all from one sample in a study of cytomegalovirus exposure and HLA in healthy donors. The table came from immunoSEQ multiplex PCR; TCRdb's copy has only in-frame clones and leaves some out. The data contain more than 85,000 clones, more than 65% of them seen just once; the ten biggest clones take up approximately 3%. Specimen: PBMCs. The receptor set was obtained from a young man in good health and CMV-seronegative. Both conserved end residues are part of each CDR3. D genes are given only for firm matches. Size is stated for part of the rows, as once, few or many counts, or as a class when the clone is expanded.

TRBV6-1	TRBJ2-4	.	.	TGTGCCAGCAGTGGGGCCGGACGGTGGGAGGACTTC	CASSGAGRWEDF
TRBV28	TRBJ2-1	.	once	TGTGCCAGCAGGGAGGCCAGTAGGGATGAGCAGTTCTTC	CASREASRDEQFF
TRBV7-2	TRBJ2-5	.	.	TGTGCCAGCAGCTTTGCGACTAGTGGGGAGACCCAGTACTTC	CASSFATSGETQYF
TRBV2	TRBJ2-7	TRBD1	few	TGTGCCAGCAAAATCGGGACAGGGTTTTGGGGATACGAGCAGTACTTC	CASKIGTGFWGYEQYF
TRBV7-2	TRBJ1-1	.	few	TGTGCCAGCAGCCCAGGGGCCGCGAACACTGAAGCTTTCTTT	CASSPGAANTEAFF
TRBV2	TRBJ1-2	.	once	TGTGCCAGCAGCCTAATGCAAGGGGGCTATGGCTACACCTTC	CASSLMQGGYGYTF
TRBV10-3	TRBJ2-5	.	few	TGTGCCATCAGTGAGGCAGGGGCGACCCAGTACTTC	CAISEAGATQYF
TRBV11-3	TRBJ1-1	.	once	TGTGCCAGCAGCCGCGGGGTTTACACTGAAGCTTTCTTT	CASSRGVYTEAFF
TRBV11-2	TRBJ1-2	TRBD1	.	TGTGCCAGCAGCTTACGGACAGGATATGGCTACACCTTC	CASSLRTGYGYTF
TRBV6-1	TRBJ1-5	TRBD1	.	TGTGCCAGCAATTTAGATTCAGGGGGCATGAAGCCCCAGCATTTT	CASNLDSGGMKPQHF
TRBV5-4	TRBJ2-3	.	.	TGTGCCAGCAGCCTGGGAGGGGGAGGGCCCTCGGCAGATACGCAGTATTTT	CASSLGGGGPSADTQYF
TRBV19	TRBJ2-3	TRBD1	.	TGTGCCAGTAGTTTACAGGGGCCCCCCACAGATACGCAGTATTTT	CASSLQGPPTDTQYF
TRBV28	TRBJ2-7	.	.	TGTGCCAGCAGTCCAGGACTACAACCAGCTTACGAGCAGTACTTC	CASSPGLQPAYEQYF
TRBV19	TRBJ2-7	.	.	TGTGCCAGTAGTCTAACAGGGATCCGCGGCGAGCAGTACTTC	CASSLTGIRGEQYF
TRBV5-1	TRBJ2-1	TRBD2	.	TGCGCCAGCAGCGGCCGACTAGCGGATATTCAACGTGAGCAGTTCTTC	CASSGRLADIQREQFF
TRBV7-9	TRBJ2-1	TRBD2	.	TGTGCCAGCAGCGCCCGACTAGCGGGAGGCCTATACAATGAGCAGTTCTTC	CASSARLAGGLYNEQFF
TRBV5-4	TRBJ2-7	.	.	TGTGCCAGCCATCGAAAAACAGTCGACGAGCAGTACTTC	CASHRKTVDEQYF
TRBV11-3	TRBJ2-1	TRBD2	.	TGTGCCAGCAGCCTCATAGGGAGCGGGAGCGGGAACAATGAGCAGTTCTTC	CASSLIGSGSGNNEQFF
TRBV6-5	TRBJ2-3	.	.	TGTGCCAGCAGTTACAAGGGGTGGCCCACAGATACGCAGTATTTT	CASSYKGWPTDTQYF
TRBV19	TRBJ2-3	TRBD2	few	TGTGCCAGTACCGCAGGGACTAGCGGGGGGACCACAGATACGCAGTATTTT	CASTAGTSGGTTDTQYF
TRBV29-1	TRBJ1-2	.	.	TGCAGCGTTGGAACAGGCTATGGCTACACCTTC	CSVGTGYGYTF
TRBV11-3	TRBJ2-7	.	.	TGTGCCAGCAGCCTAAAGCACGAGCAGTACTTC	CASSLKHEQYF
TRBV2	TRBJ2-7	.	.	TGTGCCAGCAAGTGGTTAGGGGGAGACGAGCAGTACTTC	CASKWLGGDEQYF
TRBV4-3	TRBJ1-3	.	.	TGCGCCAGCAGCCGAGACTTGTCCGGAAACACCATATATTTT	CASSRDLSGNTIYF
TRBV19	TRBJ1-1	TRBD1	.	TGTGCCAGTAGTATCCCTCGGGGCAGGGGGCCTTTTATGAACACTGAAGCTTTCTTT	CASSIPRGRGPFMNTEAFF
TRBV6-1	TRBJ2-7	.	once	TGTGCCAGCAGTGAATTCGGGGACTACGAGCAGTACTTC	CASSEFGDYEQYF
TRBV10-3	TRBJ2-7	.	once	TGTGCCATCAGTGGAAGGAGCTCCTACGAGCAGTACTTC	CAISGRSSYEQYF
TRBV21-1	TRBJ2-7	.	.	TGTGCCAGCAGCAAAGTACGAAACGGAGGGGCCTACGAGCAGTACTTC	CASSKVRNGGAYEQYF
TRBV5-6	TRBJ2-1	TRBD1	medium-sized	TGTGCCAGCAGCTTACCGGGGCAGGGGGCTAGGAATGAGCAGTTCTTC	CASSLPGQGARNEQFF
TRBV15	TRBJ2-7	.	.	TGTGCCACCAGCAAAAACCAGGGGCCAGCCTACGAGCAGTACTTC	CATSKNQGPAYEQYF
TRBV9	TRBJ2-1	TRBD1	medium-sized	TGTGCCAGCAGCGTGTTGACAGGGGAAGTCGATGAGCAGTTCTTC	CASSVLTGEVDEQFF
TRBV18	TRBJ1-2	TRBD1	.	TGTGCCAGCTCACCATGGGACAGAGCTAACTATGGCTACACCTTC	CASSPWDRANYGYTF
TRBV7-2	TRBJ1-2	TRBD1	.	TGTGCCAGCCAATCAGGGGGACATGGCTACACCTTC	CASQSGGHGYTF
TRBV2	TRBJ1-3	.	.	TGTGCCAGCGAAAAGGCACAGGACCTCTCTGGAAACACCATATATTTT	CASEKAQDLSGNTIYF
TRBV2	TRBJ1-1	.	.	TGTGCCAGCAGTCTCGACAAAACTTACACTGAAGCTTTCTTT	CASSLDKTYTEAFF
TRBV15	TRBJ1-2	TRBD1	.	TGTGCCACCAGCAGCCGACAGGGCGTTTACAACTATGGCTACACCTTC	CATSSRQGVYNYGYTF
TRBV5-1	TRBJ1-1	.	few	TGCGCCAGCCGCACCCGGTACGATGAGATCACTGAAGCTTTCTTT	CASRTRYDEITEAFF
TRBV29-1	TRBJ2-7	TRBD2	.	TGCAGCGTTCAGGGTCTATGGAGCGGGGAAACGATCAGCGAGCAGTACTTC	CSVQGLWSGETISEQYF
TRBV30	TRBJ1-1	.	.	TGTGCCTGGATCAGACTGACCATGAACACTGAAGCTTTCTTT	CAWIRLTMNTEAFF
TRBV5-6	TRBJ2-5	.	.	TGTGCCAGCAGCCTAGGTAAAGGCTCCCTCCAAGAGACCCAGTACTTC	CASSLGKGSLQETQYF
TRBV28	TRBJ1-2	.	.	TGTGCCACCGCCGAACAGGGTCGGGACTATGGCTACACCTTC	CATAEQGRDYGYTF
TRBV9	TRBJ2-7	TRBD2	.	TGTGCCAGCAGCGTCAGTAGCGGGAGCTACGAGCAGTACTTC	CASSVSSGSYEQYF
TRBV29-1	TRBJ2-1	TRBD2	few	TGCAGCGCCGGGTTCGGGGGAGGGTACAATGAGCAGTTCTTC	CSAGFGGGYNEQFF
TRBV7-2	TRBJ2-2	TRBD2	.	TGTGCCAGCGGGTATGCGGGGGCGAACACCGGGGAGCTGTTTTTT	CASGYAGANTGELFF
TRBV6-1	TRBJ1-5	.	.	TGTGCCAGCAGTGGGAGAGGGGGAAGCAATCAGCCCCAGCATTTT	CASSGRGGSNQPQHF
TRBV6-5	TRBJ1-1	.	.	TGTGCCAGCACGTCTGCAAGAGTGAACACTGAAGCTTTCTTT	CASTSARVNTEAFF
TRBV7-3	TRBJ2-1	TRBD2	.	TGTGCCAGCAGTCCTAGCGGGGTACTTTACAATGAGCAGTTCTTC	CASSPSGVLYNEQFF
TRBV27	TRBJ2-1	TRBD1	.	TGTGCCAGCAGTAGAGATCGGACAGGCGGACATAACAATGAGCAGTTCTTC	CASSRDRTGGHNNEQFF
TRBV10-2	TRBJ2-7	.	.	TGCGCCAGCAGTGAGTCTATCAGCGCTGGCAGTACCTACGAGCAGTACTTC	CASSESISAGSTYEQYF
TRBV19	TRBJ2-1	TRBD1	.	TGTGCCAGTAGTACAGGGGGCTCCTACAATGAGCAGTTCTTC	CASSTGGSYNEQFF
TRBV9	TRBJ2-1	TRBD2	.	TGTGCCAGCAGCGTAGAGACTAGCGGGAGTGATGAGCAGTTCTTC	CASSVETSGSDEQFF